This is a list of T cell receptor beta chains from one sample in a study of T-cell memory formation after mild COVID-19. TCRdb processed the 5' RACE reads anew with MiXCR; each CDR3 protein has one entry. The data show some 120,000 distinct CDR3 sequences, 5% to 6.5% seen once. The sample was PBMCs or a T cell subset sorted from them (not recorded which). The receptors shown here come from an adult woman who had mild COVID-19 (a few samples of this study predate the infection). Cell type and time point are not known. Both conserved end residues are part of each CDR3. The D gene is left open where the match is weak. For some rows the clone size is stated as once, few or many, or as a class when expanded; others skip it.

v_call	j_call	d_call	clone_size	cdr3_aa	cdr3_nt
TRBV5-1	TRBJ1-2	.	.	CASSLGGSYGYTF	TGCGCCAGCAGCTTGGGGGGCTCCTATGGCTACACCTTC
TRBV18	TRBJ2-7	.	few	CASSPGGAPYEQYF	TGTGCCAGCTCACCGGGGGGCGCACCCTACGAGCAGTACTTC
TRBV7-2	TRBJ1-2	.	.	CASSLEAFGGADYCYTF	TGTGCCAGCAGCTTAGAGGCTTTTGGGGGGGCTGACTATTGCTACACCTTC
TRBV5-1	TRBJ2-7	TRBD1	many	CASSLAGTGVYEQYF	TGCGCCAGCAGCTTGGCCGGGACAGGGGTGTACGAGCAGTACTTC
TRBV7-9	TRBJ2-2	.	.	CASSLAGSGSGELFF	TGTGCCAGCAGCTTAGCCGGCTCTGGGAGCGGGGAGCTGTTTTTT
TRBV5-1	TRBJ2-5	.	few	CASSFQDSQETQYF	TGCGCCAGCAGCTTTCAGGACAGCCAAGAGACCCAGTACTTC
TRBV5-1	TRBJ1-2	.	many	CASSFQPTEKGYTF	TGCGCCAGCAGCTTCCAGCCTACCGAGAAGGGCTACACCTTC
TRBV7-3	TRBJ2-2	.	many	CASSLAGANTGELFF	TGTGCCAGCAGCTTAGCAGGCGCGAACACCGGGGAGCTGTTTTTT
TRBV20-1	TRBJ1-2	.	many	CSHSQDLTMEGYTF	TGCAGTCACTCCCAGGATTTAACTATGGAAGGCTACACCTTC
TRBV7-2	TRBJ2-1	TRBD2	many	CASSLVAGGPGEQFF	TGTGCCAGCAGCTTAGTAGCGGGAGGGCCCGGTGAGCAGTTCTTC
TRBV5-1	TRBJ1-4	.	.	CASSLASGRGPLNEKLFF	TGCGCCAGCAGCTTGGCCAGTGGGCGCGGTCCTTTAAATGAAAAACTGTTTTTT
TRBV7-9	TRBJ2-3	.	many	CASSNVDTQYF	TGTGCCAGCAGCAACGTAGATACGCAGTATTTT
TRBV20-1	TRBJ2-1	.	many	CSAEDSVKGTYNEQFF	TGCAGTGCTGAGGACTCCGTGAAGGGGACCTACAATGAGCAGTTCTTC
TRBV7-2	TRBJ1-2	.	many	CASSLGHQANYGYTF	TGTGCCAGCAGCTTAGGACACCAAGCTAACTATGGCTACACCTTC
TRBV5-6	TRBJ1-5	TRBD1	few	CASSFRQGARQPQHF	TGTGCCAGCAGCTTTAGACAGGGGGCACGTCAGCCCCAGCATTTT
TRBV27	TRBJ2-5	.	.	CASSSNPLGTQYF	TGTGCCAGCAGCTCAAATCCCCTGGGGACCCAGTACTTC
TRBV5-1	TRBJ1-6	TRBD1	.	CASSLDGTVKSPLHF	TGCGCCAGCAGCTTGGATGGGACAGTTAAGTCACCCCTCCACTTT
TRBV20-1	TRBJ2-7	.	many	CSASYGGANDEQYF	TGCAGTGCTAGTTATGGCGGGGCGAACGACGAGCAGTACTTC
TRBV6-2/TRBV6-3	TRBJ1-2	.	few	CASQGPSVYGYTF	TGTGCCAGCCAAGGACCCTCCGTCTATGGCTACACCTTC
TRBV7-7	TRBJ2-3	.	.	CASSLGRTDTQYF	TGTGCTAGCAGCTTAGGCCGCACAGATACGCAGTATTTT
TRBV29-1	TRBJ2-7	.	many	CSAGGAGRNYEQYF	TGCAGCGCTGGGGGCGCGGGACGGAACTACGAGCAGTACTTC
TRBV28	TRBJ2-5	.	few	CASSSPTGAQYF	TGTGCCAGCAGTAGTCCGACTGGGGCCCAGTACTTC
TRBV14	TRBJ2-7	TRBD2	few	CASSHPGLAGGFGYEQYF	TGTGCCAGCAGCCACCCGGGACTAGCGGGAGGTTTTGGCTACGAGCAGTACTTC
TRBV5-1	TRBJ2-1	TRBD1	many	CASSGQGTGEQFF	TGCGCCAGCTCTGGACAGGGAACGGGTGAGCAGTTCTTC
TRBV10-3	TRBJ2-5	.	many	CAISESAETQYF	TGTGCCATCAGTGAGTCGGCAGAGACCCAGTACTTC
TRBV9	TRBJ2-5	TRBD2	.	CASSRAGGYQETQYF	TGTGCCAGCAGCCGAGCGGGGGGATACCAAGAGACCCAGTACTTC
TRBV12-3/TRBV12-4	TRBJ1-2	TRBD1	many	CASSFRGMGYTF	TGTGCCAGCAGTTTCAGGGGGATGGGCTACACCTTC
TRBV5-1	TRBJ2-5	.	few	CASSKGGSQETQYF	TGCGCCAGCAGCAAGGGGGGGTCGCAAGAGACCCAGTACTTC
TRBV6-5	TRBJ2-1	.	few	CASSYSQGQGPYNEQFF	TGTGCCAGCAGTTACAGTCAGGGCCAAGGACCCTACAATGAGCAGTTCTTC
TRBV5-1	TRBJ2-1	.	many	CASSLNGGQAYNEQFF	TGCGCCAGCAGCTTGAACGGGGGGCAAGCGTACAATGAGCAGTTCTTC
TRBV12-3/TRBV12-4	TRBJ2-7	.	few	CASSLGRLYEQYF	TGTGCCAGCAGTTTAGGGCGGTTATACGAGCAGTACTTC
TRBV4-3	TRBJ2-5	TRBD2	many	CASSHSSGRDKTQYF	TGCGCCAGCAGCCACAGTAGCGGGAGAGATAAGACCCAGTACTTC
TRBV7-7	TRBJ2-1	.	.	CASSLGRLVVGDEQFF	TGTGCTAGCAGCTTAGGGCGGCTAGTAGTTGGCGATGAGCAGTTCTTC
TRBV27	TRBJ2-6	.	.	CASSLRSGANVLTF	TGTGCCAGCAGTTTACGGTCTGGGGCCAACGTCCTGACTTTC
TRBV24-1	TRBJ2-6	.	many	CATSGGGSGANVLTF	TGTGCCACCAGTGGCGGTGGATCTGGGGCCAACGTCCTGACTTTC
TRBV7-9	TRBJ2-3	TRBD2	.	CASSLIFLIAGGSTDTQYF	TGTGCCAGCAGCTTAATTTTTCTCATAGCGGGGGGAAGCACAGATACGCAGTATTTT
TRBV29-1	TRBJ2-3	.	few	CSGETDTQYF	TGCAGCGGGGAGACAGATACGCAGTATTTT
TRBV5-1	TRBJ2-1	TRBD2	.	CASSSGLAANSYNEQFF	TGCGCCAGCAGCTCGGGACTAGCGGCTAACTCCTACAATGAGCAGTTCTTC
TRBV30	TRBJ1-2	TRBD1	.	CAWTRLGTERGSYGYTF	TGTGCCTGGACCCGCCTAGGGACAGAGCGCGGGAGCTATGGCTACACCTTC
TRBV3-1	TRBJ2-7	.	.	CASSQSQTRLANYEQYF	TGTGCCAGCAGCCAATCCCAGACTCGGCTAGCGAACTACGAGCAGTACTTC
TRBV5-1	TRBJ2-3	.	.	CASSLLTTLVRTDTQYF	TGCGCCAGCAGCCTCCTGACGACACTTGTAAGGACAGATACGCAGTATTTT
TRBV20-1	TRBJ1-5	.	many	CSAIWRPGYSNQPQHF	TGCAGTGCTATATGGCGGCCTGGATATAGCAATCAGCCCCAGCATTTT
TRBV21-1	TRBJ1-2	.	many	CASSKEMGTSYGYTF	TGTGCCAGCAGCAAAGAGATGGGCACAAGCTATGGCTACACCTTC
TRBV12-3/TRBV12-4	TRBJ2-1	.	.	CASSFRTTQGEQFF	TGTGCCAGCAGTTTTCGGACCACACAGGGTGAGCAGTTCTTC
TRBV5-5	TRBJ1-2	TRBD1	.	CASSSFRDRGNYGYTF	TGTGCCAGCAGCTCCTTTCGCGACAGGGGAAACTATGGCTACACCTTC
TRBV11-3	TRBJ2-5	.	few	CASSRDNSEETQYF	TGTGCCAGCAGCCGGGATAACAGCGAAGAGACCCAGTACTTC
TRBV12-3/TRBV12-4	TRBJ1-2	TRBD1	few	CATDLGQLYGYTF	TGTGCCACGGACCTGGGACAGCTCTATGGCTACACCTTC
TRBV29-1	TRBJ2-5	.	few	CSVARDYQETQYF	TGCAGCGTTGCACGGGATTATCAAGAGACCCAGTACTTC
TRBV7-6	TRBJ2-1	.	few	CASSLAPVGSSNEQFF	TGTGCCAGCAGCTTAGCGCCGGTGGGGAGCTCCAATGAGCAGTTCTTC
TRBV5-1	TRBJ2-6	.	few	CASSPGRETKAGANVLTF	TGCGCCAGCAGCCCGGGAAGGGAGACAAAAGCTGGGGCCAACGTCCTGACTTTC
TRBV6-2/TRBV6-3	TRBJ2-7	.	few	CASSLWNEKGWQYF	TGTGCCAGCAGCTTATGGAACGAAAAGGGTTGGCAGTACTTC
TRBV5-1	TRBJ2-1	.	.	CASSLEPSVGEQFF	TGCGCCAGCAGCTTGGAGCCTTCCGTCGGTGAGCAGTTCTTC
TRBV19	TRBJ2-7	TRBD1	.	CASSISGTGVYEQYF	TGTGCCAGTAGTATTTCTGGGACAGGGGTCTACGAGCAGTACTTC
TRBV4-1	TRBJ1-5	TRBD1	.	CASSQVVSGGGNQPQHF	TGCGCCAGCAGCCAAGTGGTATCAGGGGGTGGCAATCAGCCCCAGCATTTT
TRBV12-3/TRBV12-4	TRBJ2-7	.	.	CASSPGPDYEQYF	TGTGCCAGCAGTCCAGGGCCGGACTACGAGCAGTACTTC
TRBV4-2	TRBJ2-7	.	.	CASSPTVGVSSYEQYF	TGTGCCAGCAGCCCAACAGTCGGCGTCAGCTCCTACGAGCAGTACTTC